Below are 5 T cell receptor beta chains sequenced from a single sample in a study of T cell responses to AZD1222 COVID-19 vaccine. Here immunoSEQ multiplex PCR was the method, and the copy in TCRdb shows in-frame clones only, minus some. The data show 150,000 to 180,000 clones, just over 90% seen once. The sequencing used peripheral blood, collected on day 0 of AZD1222 vaccination. These receptors all stem from an adult in good health.

CDR3 sequence: CASSLFRASGSHTGELFF. The CDR3 bases are TGTGCCAGCAGCTTATTCAGGGCTAGCGGGTCCCACACCGGGGAGCTGTTTTTT. This rearrangement joins TRBV7-6 to TRBJ2-2; 8 nucleotides match TRBD2. This CDR3 contains 18 residues. The V gene end was trimmed by 2 bases and the J gene end by 3 bases; junction bases not matched to a gene: 11. Germline V gene lookup returns CDR1 SGHVS and CDR2 FNYEAQ.

CDR3 DNA: TGTGCCAGCAGGGGGACAGGGTTGGAAGAGACCCAGTACTTC. Translating gives CASRGTGLEETQYF. V is TRBV27 and J is TRBJ2-5; 9 positions match TRBD1. Looked up from germline, CDR1 is MNHEY and CDR2 is SMNVEV (reference sequence). The CDR3 has 14 residues. With V trimmed by 6 bases and J by 3 bases, 5 bases remained unmatched.

The chain links TRBV27 to TRBJ2-3, with 9 nucleotides matching TRBD2. The V gene end was trimmed by 3 bases and the J gene end by 1 base; junction bases not matched to a gene: 5. The CDR3 is 16 amino acids. Germline CDR1 is MNHEY and CDR2 is SMNVEV (reference sequence). This CDR3 is CASSLNSGSGTDTQYF. The CDR3 DNA follows: TGTGCCAGCAGTTTGAATAGCGGGAGTGGCACAGATACGCAGTATTTT.

The V call is TRBV7-8, the J call TRBJ2-7; D is ambiguous. This CDR3 is built from 12 residues. Per germline, CDR1 SGHVS and CDR2 FQNEAQ. V was pared by 2 bases and J by 3 bases, with 5 bases between. The CDR3: CASSLRVYEQYF. The CDR3 coding sequence is TGTGCCAGCAGCTTACGGGTCTACGAGCAGTACTTC. The variable domain in full, completed from reference TRBV7-8 and TRBJ2-7, reads GAGVSQSPRYKVAKRGQDVALRCDPISGHVSLFWYQQALGQGPEFLTYFQNEAQLDKSGLPSDRFFAERPEGSVSTLKIQRTQQEDSAVYLCASSLRVYEQYFGPGTRLTVT.

The V and J genes are TRBV25-1 and TRBJ2-7, with 9 bases that match TRBD1. The CDR3 is 15 amino acids. Germline V gene lookup returns CDR1 MGHDK and CDR2 SYGVNS. V trimming: 7 bases; J trimming: 5 bases; junction bases outside the gene matches: 12. The CDR3 spells CASNQNDRGEDEQYF. CDR3 bases: TGTGCCAGCAACCAGAACGACAGGGGGGAAGACGAGCAGTACTTC.